The clone carrying this T cell receptor beta chain appeared a few times. The antigen is undetermined. This sample stems from a study of identical twins. TCRdb independently ran MiXCR on the 5' RACE reads; one entry per CDR3 protein. The data hold about 530,000 distinct CDR3 sequences, with roughly 15% observed a single time. General study results and limits: Where beta out-of-frame sequences were concerned, excess twin sharing was weaker.

The length of the CDR3 is 14 residues. Trimming at V came to 3 bases and at J to 4 bases, leaving 3 bases not matched to a gene. These data were also filed under a second study, of yellow fever vaccine responses in identical twins.

The chain combines TRBV12-3 or TRBV12-4 with TRBJ1-1; 9 positions agree with TRBD1. This clonotype originated in a woman aged 18-30 years in good health. Sequencing was done on a sample of CD4+ T cells sorted from blood. In nucleotides, the CDR3 is TGTGCCAGCAGTTTTGGGGACAGGGTCACTGAAGCTTTCTTT. This translates into CASSFGDRVTEAFF.